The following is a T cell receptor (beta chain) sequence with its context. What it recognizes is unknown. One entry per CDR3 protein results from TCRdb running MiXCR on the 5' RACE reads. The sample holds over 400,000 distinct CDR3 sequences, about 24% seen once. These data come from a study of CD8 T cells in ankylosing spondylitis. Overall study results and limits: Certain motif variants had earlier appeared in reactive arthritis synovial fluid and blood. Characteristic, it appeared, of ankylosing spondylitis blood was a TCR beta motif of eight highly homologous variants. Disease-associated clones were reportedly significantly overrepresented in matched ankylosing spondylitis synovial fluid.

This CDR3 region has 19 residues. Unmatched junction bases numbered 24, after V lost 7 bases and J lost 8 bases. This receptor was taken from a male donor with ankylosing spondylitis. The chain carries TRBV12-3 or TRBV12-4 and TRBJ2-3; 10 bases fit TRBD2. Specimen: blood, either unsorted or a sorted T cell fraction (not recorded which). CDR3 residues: CASTSLGLLAGDFEGTQYF. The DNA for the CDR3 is TGTGCCAGCACCTCCCTGGGGTTGCTAGCGGGAGATTTCGAAGGTACGCAGTATTTT.